Presented here are 2 T cell receptor beta chains from one specimen sequenced in a study of T cell responses to AZD1222 COVID-19 vaccine. TCRdb's table, derived via immunoSEQ multiplex PCR, lists solely in-frame clones and lacks some. The table records about 150,000 clones, over 85% of them present only once. The sequences come from peripheral blood, collected 28 days after the second AZD1222 dose. The receptors originated from an adult who received the AZD1222 COVID-19 vaccine.

The chain uses TRBV19 and TRBJ2-3, with D possibly being TRBD2 (6 bases). The CDR3 covers 15 residues. Germline V gene lookup returns CDR1 LNHDA and CDR2 SQIVND (reference sequence). Trimming took off 1 base at V and 7 bases at J, with 15 bases between the two ends. CDR3 residues: CASSIAPGLANTQYF. CDR3 nucleotide sequence: TGTGCCAGTAGTATAGCCCCCGGTCTAGCGAATACGCAGTATTTT.

The V gene is TRBV6-5, the J gene TRBJ1-1; D is ambiguous. The CDR3 is 14 amino acids. Germline CDR1 MNHEY, CDR2 SVGAGI. Trimming shortened V by 4 bases and J by 1 base, and 10 bases separated the two germline ends. CDR3 coding DNA: TGTGCCAGCAGTTCCCGACAAAGGAACACTGAAGCTTTCTTT. This translates into CASSSRQRNTEAFF.